This TCR beta chain originates from a study of brain T cells in children with intractable seizures. Data came from immunoSEQ multiplex PCR; TCRdb stores just in-frame clones and leaves some out. Among some 62,000 clones listed, approximately 95% were seen once. This CDR3 spans 15 amino acids. Germline lookup yields CDR1 SGHRS and CDR2 YFSETQ. Trimming took 3 bases from V and 3 from J, leaving 16 bases between them. The source is a boy under two years old with focal cortical dysplasia and intractable seizures. The specimen comprised peripheral blood, sampled at surgery. The rearrangement uses TRBV5-1 and TRBJ2-7; D ambiguous. CDR3 sequence (DNA): TGCGCCAGCAGCTCCGGCAAGGGCCTATACTACGAGCAGTACTTC. Amino acids: CASSSGKGLYYEQYF. The whole variable domain, filled in from reference TRBV5-1 and TRBJ2-7, reads KAGVTQTPRYLIKTRGQQVTLSCSPISGHRSVSWYQQTPGQGLQFLFEYFSETQRNKGNFPGRFSGRQFSNSRSEMNVSTLELGDSALYLCASSSGKGLYYEQYFGPGTRLTVT.